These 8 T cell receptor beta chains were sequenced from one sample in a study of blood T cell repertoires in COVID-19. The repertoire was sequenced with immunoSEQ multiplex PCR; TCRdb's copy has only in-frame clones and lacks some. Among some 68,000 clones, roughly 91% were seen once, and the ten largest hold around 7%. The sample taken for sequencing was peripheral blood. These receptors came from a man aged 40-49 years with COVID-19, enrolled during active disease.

CDR3 coding DNA: TGTGCCAGCAGTGTCGACAGGAGCTCCTACAATGAGCAGTTCTTC. The encoded protein is CASSVDRSSYNEQFF. V and J are TRBV2 and TRBJ2-1; weak D call: TRBD1 (6 bases). Germline V gene lookup returns CDR1 SNHLY and CDR2 FYNNEI. The germline V and J ends were trimmed by 4 bases and 0 bases, with 10 bases remaining between them. This CDR3 spans 15 amino acids. Based on the CDR3 plus reference TRBV2 and TRBJ2-1, the full variable domain is EPEVTQTPSHQVTQMGQEVILRCVPISNHLYFYWYRQILGQKVEFLVSFYNNEISEKSEIFDDQFSVERPDGSNFTLKIRSTKLEDSAMYFCASSVDRSSYNEQFFGPGTRLTVL.

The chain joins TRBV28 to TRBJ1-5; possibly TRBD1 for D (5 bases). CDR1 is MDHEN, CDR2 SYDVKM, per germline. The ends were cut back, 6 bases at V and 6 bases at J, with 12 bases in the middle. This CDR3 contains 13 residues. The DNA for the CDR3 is TGTGCCAGCAGACCGGACAACGTTCAGCCCCAGCATTTT. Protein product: CASRPDNVQPQHF.

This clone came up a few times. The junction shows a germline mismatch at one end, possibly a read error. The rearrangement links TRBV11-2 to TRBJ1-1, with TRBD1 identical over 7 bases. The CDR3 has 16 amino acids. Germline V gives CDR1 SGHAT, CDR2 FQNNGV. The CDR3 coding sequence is TGTGCCAGCAGCGTAGACCTAAGACAGGGCCACACTGAAGCTTTCTTT. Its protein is CASSVDLRQGHTEAFF. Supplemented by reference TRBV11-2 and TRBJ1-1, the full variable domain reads EAGVAQSPRYKIIEKRQSVAFWCNPISGHATLYWYQQILGQGPKLLIQFQNNGVVDDSQLPKDRFSAERLKGVDSTLKIQPAKLEDSAVYLCASSVDLRQGHTEAFFGQGTRLTVV.

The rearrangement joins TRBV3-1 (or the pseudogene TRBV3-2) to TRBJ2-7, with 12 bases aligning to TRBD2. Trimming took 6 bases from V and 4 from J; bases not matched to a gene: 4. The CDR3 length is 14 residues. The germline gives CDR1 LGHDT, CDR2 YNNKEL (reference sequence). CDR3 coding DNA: TGTGCCAGCAGTCTCGGGACTAGCGGGTACGAGCAGTACTTC. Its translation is CASSLGTSGYEQYF.

The CDR3 spells CASSLWGENEQFF. Here the CDR3 DNA reads TGTGCCAGCAGCTTATGGGGGGAAAATGAGCAGTTCTTC. This chain connects TRBV7-9 to TRBJ2-1; D is perhaps TRBD2 (6 bases). This CDR3 spans 13 amino acids. Germline V gene data show CDR1 as SEHNR and CDR2 as FQNEAQ (reference sequence). Trimming pared 2 bases from V and 7 bases from J, leaving 9 bases between.

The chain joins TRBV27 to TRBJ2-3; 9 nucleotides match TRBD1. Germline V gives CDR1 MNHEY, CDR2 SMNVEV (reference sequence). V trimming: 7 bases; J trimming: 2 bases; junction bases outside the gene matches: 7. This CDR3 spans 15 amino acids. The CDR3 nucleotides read TGTGCCAGCACCCGCGGGACAGGGTTCACAGATACGCAGTATTTT. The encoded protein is CASTRGTGFTDTQYF.

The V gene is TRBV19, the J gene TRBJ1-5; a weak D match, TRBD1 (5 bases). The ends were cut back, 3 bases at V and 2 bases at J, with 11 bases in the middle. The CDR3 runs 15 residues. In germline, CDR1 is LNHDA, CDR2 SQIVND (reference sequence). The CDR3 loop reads CASSILGAGNQPQHF. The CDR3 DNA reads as TGTGCCAGTAGTATTTTAGGGGCAGGCAATCAGCCCCAGCATTTT.

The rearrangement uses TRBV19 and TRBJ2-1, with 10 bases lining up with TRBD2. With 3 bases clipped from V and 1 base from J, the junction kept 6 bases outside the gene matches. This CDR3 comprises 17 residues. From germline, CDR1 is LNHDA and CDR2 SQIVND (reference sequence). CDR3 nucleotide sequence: TGTGCCAGTAGTATCTATGCTAGCGGGGGTTCCTACAATGAGCAGTTCTTC. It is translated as CASSIYASGGSYNEQFF. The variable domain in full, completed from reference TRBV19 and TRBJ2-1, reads DGGITQSPKYLFRKEGQNVTLSCEQNLNHDAMYWYRQDPGQGLRLIYYSQIVNDFQKGDIAEGYSVSREKKESFPLTVTSAQKNPTAFYLCASSIYASGGSYNEQFFGPGTRLTVL.